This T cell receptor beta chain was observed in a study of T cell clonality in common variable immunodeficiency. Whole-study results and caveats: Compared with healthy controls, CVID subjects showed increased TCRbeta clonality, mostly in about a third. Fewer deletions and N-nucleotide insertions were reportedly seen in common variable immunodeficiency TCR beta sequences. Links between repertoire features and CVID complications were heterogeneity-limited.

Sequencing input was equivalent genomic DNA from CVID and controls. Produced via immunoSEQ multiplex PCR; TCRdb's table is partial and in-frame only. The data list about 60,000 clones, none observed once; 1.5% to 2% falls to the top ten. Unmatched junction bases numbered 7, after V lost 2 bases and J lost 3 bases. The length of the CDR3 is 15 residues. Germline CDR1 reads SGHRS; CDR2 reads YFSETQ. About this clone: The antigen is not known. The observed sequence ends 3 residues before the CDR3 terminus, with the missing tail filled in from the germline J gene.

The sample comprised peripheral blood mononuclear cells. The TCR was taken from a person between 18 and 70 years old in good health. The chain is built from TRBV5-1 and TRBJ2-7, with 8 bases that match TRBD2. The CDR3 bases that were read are TGCGCCAGCAGCTTCAGCGGGAGTTTACGCTACGAG. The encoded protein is CASSFSGSLRYE. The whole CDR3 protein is CASSFSGSLRYEQYF.